This T cell receptor beta chain was retrieved from a study of T cells in Graves' hyperthyroidism and ophthalmopathy. Many counts were recorded for this clonotype. Its antigen remains unknown. Study results and caveats: Most expanded thyroid clonotypes above 0.001 recurred in blood.

Diagnosing involved the use of clinical symptoms, serum thyroxine and TRAb, thyroid ultrasound and orbital computed tomography. More than 9.5 ml fresh peripheral blood yielded the PBMCs. Amplification of TCR beta CDR3 regions was performed using RNA transcripts as template. With the HTBI primer set, the TCR CDR3 went through a first round of RT-PCR. TCRdb recomputed calls from the multiplex PCR reads with MiXCR, one row per CDR3 protein. The sample consists of under 350,000 distinct CDR3 sequences, approximately 15% of them appearing once. Trimming took 2 bases from V and 8 from J; bases not matched to a gene: 3. This CDR3 has 13 residues. CDR1 is LGHNA, CDR2 YSLEER, per germline.

The clonotype comes from a woman aged 60-70 years with Graves' ophthalmopathy. The J gene is TRBJ2-1, the V gene TRBV4-3; TRBD1 agrees at 7 bases. The specimen was blood. CDR3 protein: CASSQHRGYEQFF. The CDR3 coding sequence is TGCGCCAGCAGCCAACACAGGGGTTATGAGCAGTTCTTC.